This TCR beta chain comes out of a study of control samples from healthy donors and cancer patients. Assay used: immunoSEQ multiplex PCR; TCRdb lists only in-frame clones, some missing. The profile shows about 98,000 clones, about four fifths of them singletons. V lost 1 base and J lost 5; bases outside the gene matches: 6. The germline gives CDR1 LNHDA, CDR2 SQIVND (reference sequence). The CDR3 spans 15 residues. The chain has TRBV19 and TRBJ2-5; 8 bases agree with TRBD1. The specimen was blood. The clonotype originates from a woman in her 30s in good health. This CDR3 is CASSIVDRGGETQYF. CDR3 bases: TGTGCCAGTAGTATAGTAGACAGGGGTGGGGAGACCCAGTACTTC.